The 24 T cell receptor beta chains presented below share a single source sample, sequenced in a study of beta chain features in type 1 diabetes. cDNA synthesis used the whole RNA isolate, giving expressed TCRB sequences. Produced via immunoSEQ multiplex PCR; TCRdb's table is partial and in-frame only. This sample has under 250,000 clones; around an eighth occur once, and the top ten carry around 0.03%. The sequencing input was naive CD4+ T cells from blood. These receptors originate from a woman aged 40-49 years in good health.

This clone was found a few times. This sequence joins TRBV9 and TRBJ1-2; 10 nucleotides match TRBD1. CDR1 SGDLS and CDR2 YYNGEE come from the germline V gene. This CDR3 comprises 16 residues. The J segment lost 8 bases and the V segment lost 3 bases, leaving 13 bases of the junction unmatched. The CDR3 loop reads CASSDRTGGPFEGYTF. CDR3 DNA: TGTGCCAGCAGCGACCGGACAGGGGGGCCGTTTGAAGGCTACACCTTC.

This clone has only a few counts. The genes are TRBV11-2 and TRBJ2-7; D call uncertain. This CDR3 region has 12 residues. Germline CDR1 SGHAT, CDR2 FQNNGV. Trimming removed 1 base from V and 6 bases from J, with 7 bases in between. CDR3 sequence: CASSLGGAEQYF. The CDR3 DNA reads as TGTGCCAGCAGCTTAGGAGGTGCCGAGCAGTACTTC.

The J gene is TRBJ2-4, the V gene TRBV19, with a weak D call TRBD2 (6 bases). This CDR3 spans 13 amino acids. Looked up from germline, CDR1 is LNHDA and CDR2 is SQIVND (reference sequence). Trimming stripped 1 base from V and 6 bases from J, with 7 bases between. The CDR3 DNA reads TGTGCCAGTAGTATAGTGGAGGGAAACATTCAGTACTTC. It translates to CASSIVEGNIQYF.

This chain joins TRBV5-1 and TRBJ2-2; the D gene is possibly TRBD1 (5 bases). Trimming took 3 bases from V and 4 from J, leaving 13 bases between them. The CDR3 has 15 residues. The germline gives CDR1 SGHRS, CDR2 YFSETQ. This CDR3 is CASSSQSRGTGELFF. The DNA for the CDR3 is TGCGCCAGCAGCTCACAATCTAGGGGCACCGGGGAGCTGTTTTTT.

J is TRBJ1-2 and V is TRBV7-8; 7 bases align to TRBD1. The CDR3 extends over 14 amino acids. Germline loops: CDR1 SGHVS, CDR2 FQNEAQ. V dropped 5 bases and J dropped 4; count of bases not matched to a gene: 7. CDR3 region: CASSHGTDFYGYTF. CDR3 bases: TGTGCCAGCAGCCACGGGACAGACTTCTATGGCTACACCTTC.

This clone has a handful of counts. CDR3 DNA: TGCGCCAGCAGCCAAGAGTACAGGGGGCTAGCCGGGGAGCTGTTTTTT. Its translation: CASSQEYRGLAGELFF. V is TRBV4-3 and J is TRBJ2-2; TRBD1 aligns across 9 bases. Per the germline V gene, CDR1 is LGHNA and CDR2 is YSLEER. The CDR3 length is 16 residues. V lost 0 bases, J lost 6 bases, and 5 bases stayed unmatched.

The sample holds a few counts of this clone. The gene calls are TRBV9 and TRBJ2-5, with D perhaps TRBD2 (6 bases). The CDR3 is 15 amino acids. The V end was cut by 4 bases, the J end by 7 bases, with 20 bases between. CDR1 and CDR2 from the germline V gene are SGDLS and YYNGEE. CDR3 bases: TGTGCCAGCAGCCCCCGGGACTCGACGTTCGGGACCCAGTACTTC. This sequence encodes CASSPRDSTFGTQYF.

This chain connects TRBV9 to TRBJ1-2, with 8 bases identical to TRBD1. This CDR3 comprises 16 residues. Germline V gives CDR1 SGDLS, CDR2 YYNGEE. Trimming took 0 bases from V and 8 from J; bases not matched to a gene: 12. The CDR3 region has the DNA TGTGCCAGCAGCGTAGCGTGGCGACAGGGGATCGACGGCTACACCTTC. Protein: CASSVAWRQGIDGYTF.

This clone has only a few counts. Different DNA sequences within this sample yield the same CDR3. This rearrangement joins TRBV5-6 to TRBJ2-2; a weak D match, TRBD2 (6 bases). The germline gives CDR1 SGHDT, CDR2 YYEEEE. Trimming removed 0 bases from V and 1 base from J, with 7 bases in between. The CDR3 has 15 amino acids. The CDR3 bases are TGTGCCAGCAGCTTGGGGGGGGTGAACACCGGGGAGCTGTTTTTT. It yields the protein CASSLGGVNTGELFF.

The J gene is TRBJ1-1, the V gene TRBV6-1, with TRBD1 matching over 8 bases. The CDR3 spans 14 residues. The trim removed 5 bases at V and 2 bases at J, leaving 4 bases unmatched. Germline lookup yields CDR1 MNHNS and CDR2 SASEGT. CDR3 coding DNA: TGTGCCAGCAGTCCAGGGGGCAGTAACACTGAAGCTTTCTTT. It specifies CASSPGGSNTEAFF.

The V gene is TRBV4-1, the J gene TRBJ2-3, with a possible D match to TRBD2 (5 bases). V was trimmed by 0 bases and J by 7 bases, leaving 17 bases between them. This CDR3 region has 16 residues. CDR1 and CDR2 from the germline V gene are MGHRA and YSYEKL. Here the CDR3 DNA reads TGCGCCAGCAGCCAAGATAGTAGTGAGGGTACACATACGCAGTATTTT. This gives the protein CASSQDSSEGTHTQYF.

V and J are TRBV4-2 and TRBJ2-2; weak D call: TRBD2 (6 bases). CDR3 length: 17 residues. Germline CDR1 reads LGHNA; CDR2 reads YNFKEQ. V lost 0 bases and J 1 base, leaving 12 bases between the germline ends. CDR3 residues: CASSQEGGTLNTGELFF. CDR3 sequence (DNA): TGTGCCAGCAGCCAAGAAGGTGGGACTCTGAACACCGGGGAGCTGTTTTTT.

This clone was seen a handful of times. The chain employs TRBV5-1 and TRBJ1-1; a possible D gene is TRBD1 (6 bases). The germline V and J ends were trimmed by 0 bases and 1 base, with 16 bases remaining between them. The germline CDR1 and CDR2 sequences are SGHRS and YFSETQ. The CDR3 has 17 amino acids. The CDR3 loop reads CASSLAVQGSTNTEAFF. As DNA, the CDR3 is TGCGCCAGCAGCTTGGCCGTACAGGGTTCGACGAACACTGAAGCTTTCTTT.

This clone was seen a few times. The chain joins TRBV6-9 to TRBJ1-1; no clear D gene. CDR3 length: 14 residues. Germline CDR1 is MNHGY and CDR2 is SVAAGI. V was cut by 1 base and J by 3 bases, with 9 bases left in between. CDR3: CASSYFLVDTEAFF. The CDR3 DNA sequence: TGTGCCAGCAGTTATTTCCTCGTCGACACTGAAGCTTTCTTT.

This clone was counted between two and nine times. This chain links TRBV9 with TRBJ2-1; TRBD2 aligns across 8 bases. The CDR3 covers 15 residues. J gave up 0 bases and V 4 bases, and 3 bases lay outside the gene matches. Germline assignment: CDR1 SGDLS and CDR2 YYNGEE. The CDR3 DNA reads TGTGCCAGCAGCCTCGGGGGGGCCTCCTACAATGAGCAGTTCTTC. Encoded protein: CASSLGGASYNEQFF.

The rearrangement joins TRBV5-1 to TRBJ1-4; 10 positions agree with TRBD1. CDR3 size: 15 residues. Trimming cost V 2 bases and J 6 bases; bases outside gene matches: 4. Per the germline V gene, CDR1 is SGHRS and CDR2 is YFSETQ. The CDR3 spells CASSFSGTGDEKLFF. CDR3 DNA sequence: TGCGCCAGCAGCTTCTCAGGGACAGGGGATGAAAAACTGTTTTTT.

This clone has just a few counts. The chain links TRBV10-3 to TRBJ2-3; 8 bases align to TRBD2. Germline V gene lookup returns CDR1 ENHRY and CDR2 SYGVKD. This CDR3 is 16 amino acids long. Trimming cost V 2 bases and J 2 bases; bases outside gene matches: 6. Written as DNA, the CDR3 is TGTGCCATCAGTGAGAGAACTAGCGGCCCCACAGATACGCAGTATTTT. Protein sequence: CAISERTSGPTDTQYF.

J is TRBJ2-7 and V is TRBV27, with TRBD1 matching over 11 bases. In germline, CDR1 is MNHEY, CDR2 SMNVEV (reference sequence). CDR3 length equals 14 residues. The V gene end was trimmed by 8 bases and the J gene end by 1 base; junction bases not matched to a gene: 4. Here the CDR3 DNA reads TGTGCCAGCCGGGGACAGGGGGAGTCCTACGAGCAGTACTTC. It translates to CASRGQGESYEQYF.

The CDR3 here is CASSAQSSYNSPLHF. The CDR3 coding sequence is TGTGCCAGCAGCGCACAGAGCTCCTATAATTCACCCCTCCACTTT. The V and J genes are TRBV9 and TRBJ1-6; D remains ambiguous. V lost 3 bases, J lost 0 bases, and 7 bases lay in between. The CDR3 has 15 residues. Germline CDR1 SGDLS, CDR2 YYNGEE.

This chain joins TRBV6-5 and TRBJ2-1, with D possibly matching TRBD2 (5 bases). Trimming took 5 bases from V and 6 from J, leaving 14 bases between them. This CDR3 has 14 residues. Germline CDR1 and CDR2: MNHEY and SVGAGI. The CDR3 loop is CASSEGNSLNEQFF. In DNA form, the CDR3 reads TGTGCCAGCAGTGAGGGAAACTCGCTCAATGAGCAGTTCTTC.

The J gene is TRBJ2-5, the V gene TRBV27, with D perhaps TRBD2 (5 bases). Germline V gene sequence: CDR1 MNHEY, CDR2 SMNVEV (reference sequence). The CDR3 is made up of 15 amino acids. V lost 6 bases and J 4 bases, leaving 18 bases between the germline ends. CDR3 DNA: TGTGCCAGCAGCCAACTGGGTAGGGCGGGAGAGACCCAGTACTTC. Amino acid sequence: CASSQLGRAGETQYF.

The chain has TRBV18 and TRBJ2-7, with D perhaps TRBD1 (5 bases). Germline V CDR1 and CDR2: KGHSH, LQKENI. V was cut by 6 bases and J by 0 bases, with 12 bases left in between. The CDR3 is 14 amino acids. The CDR3 protein is CASSLDTSSYEQYF. CDR3 sequence (DNA): TGTGCCAGCTCCCTGGACACGAGCTCCTACGAGCAGTACTTC.

This clone occurred a few times. V usage is TRBV19 and J usage is TRBJ2-6; 8 bases line up with TRBD1. Germline values: CDR1 LNHDA, CDR2 SQIVND (reference sequence). Trimming cost V 3 bases and J 10 bases; bases outside gene matches: 2. CDR3 length: 13 residues. The CDR3 here is CASSIDRGNVLTF. Here the CDR3 DNA reads TGTGCCAGTAGTATTGACAGGGGTAACGTCCTGACTTTC.

The chain is built from TRBV10-3 and TRBJ2-3; 10 bases match TRBD2. The CDR3 runs to 15 residues. Germline V gives CDR1 ENHRY, CDR2 SYGVKD. V gave up 3 bases and J gave up 1 base; unmatched junction bases: 1. The CDR3 DNA is TGTGCCATCAGTGACGGGACTAGCGGCACAGATACGCAGTATTTT. Translating it yields CAISDGTSGTDTQYF.